Listed below are T cell receptor beta chains from one sample, sequenced in a study of T cell responses to AZD1222 COVID-19 vaccine. Sequencing was performed with immunoSEQ multiplex PCR; in TCRdb, only in-frame clones are kept and a portion is missing. The sample includes some 150,000 clones, around 85% of them seen just once. This material consisted of peripheral blood, taken 28 days after the second dose of the MenACWY control vaccine. The receptor source for this set is an adult who received the MenACWY meningococcal vaccine as a control. CDR3s include the opening cysteine and the closing phenylalanine or tryptophan. The D gene is left open where the match is weak. The size entry is marked missing in some rows and otherwise reads once, few, many or a size class.

size: .
J: TRBJ2-3
V: TRBV5-4
D: .
CDR3: CASSPLALADTQYF
DNA: TGTGCCAGCAGCCCACTAGCCCTGGCAGATACGCAGTATTTT

size: .
J: TRBJ1-3
V: TRBV3-1/TRBV3-2
D: .
CDR3: CASSQGNRPGNTIYF
DNA: TGTGCCAGCAGCCAAGGGAACCGGCCTGGAAACACCATATATTTT

size: .
J: TRBJ1-6
V: TRBV7-2
D: TRBD1
CDR3: CASSWNRGRGDSPLHF
DNA: TGTGCCAGCAGCTGGAACAGGGGGCGAGGGGATTCACCCCTCCACTTT

size: few
J: TRBJ1-2
V: TRBV9
D: TRBD1
CDR3: CASNPGRGYGYTF
DNA: TGTGCCAGCAATCCGGGCAGGGGGTATGGCTACACCTTC

size: once
J: TRBJ2-5
V: TRBV6-6
D: TRBD1
CDR3: CASSRSLQGGQETQYF
DNA: TGTGCCAGCAGTCGAAGCCTACAGGGGGGCCAAGAGACCCAGTACTTC

size: .
J: TRBJ1-1
V: TRBV3-1/TRBV3-2
D: TRBD1
CDR3: CASSQEGLGGPAFF
DNA: TGTGCCAGCAGCCAAGAAGGCTTAGGGGGCCCGGCTTTCTTT

size: .
J: TRBJ2-1
V: TRBV28
D: .
CDR3: CASSLRVQRGKGYNEQFF
DNA: TGTGCCAGCAGTTTAAGGGTCCAAAGGGGTAAGGGGTACAATGAGCAGTTCTTC

size: .
J: TRBJ2-5
V: TRBV5-4
D: .
CDR3: CASSWVTTQETQYF
DNA: TGTGCCAGCAGCTGGGTGACGACCCAAGAGACCCAGTACTTC

size: few
J: TRBJ1-4
V: TRBV15
D: .
CDR3: CATSRDAGQRLFF
DNA: TGTGCCACCAGCAGAGATGCAGGACAGAGACTGTTTTTT

size: few
J: TRBJ2-5
V: TRBV4-1
D: .
CDR3: CASSQPLAEPSQETQYF
DNA: TGCGCCAGCAGCCAACCCTTAGCGGAACCCTCTCAAGAGACCCAGTACTTC

size: .
J: TRBJ1-6
V: TRBV19
D: TRBD1
CDR3: CASSVRTGSYYNSPLHF
DNA: TGTGCCAGTAGTGTCCGGACAGGTTCATACTATAATTCACCCCTCCACTTT

size: .
J: TRBJ1-2
V: TRBV2
D: TRBD1
CDR3: CASRAHPWDSNYGYTF
DNA: TGTGCCAGCAGAGCCCACCCCTGGGACAGTAACTATGGCTACACCTTC

size: .
J: TRBJ2-7
V: TRBV3-1/TRBV3-2
D: .
CDR3: CASSSRTFSSYEQYF
DNA: TGTGCCAGCAGCTCAAGGACTTTCAGCTCCTACGAGCAGTACTTC

size: .
J: TRBJ1-2
V: TRBV11-3
D: .
CDR3: CASSLDPSYGYTF
DNA: TGTGCCAGCAGCTTAGATCCGAGCTATGGCTACACCTTC

size: .
J: TRBJ2-5
V: TRBV4-2
D: .
CDR3: CASSLRLGGETQYF
DNA: TGTGCCAGCAGCCTACGACTTGGGGGAGAGACCCAGTACTTC

size: .
J: TRBJ2-1
V: TRBV24-1
D: .
CDR3: CATSDIPNEQFF
DNA: TGTGCCACCAGTGATATCCCCAATGAGCAGTTCTTC

size: .
J: TRBJ1-1
V: TRBV4-1
D: TRBD1
CDR3: CASSQTYRGQNTEAFF
DNA: TGCGCCAGCAGCCAAACATACAGGGGGCAGAACACTGAAGCTTTCTTT

size: .
J: TRBJ2-7
V: TRBV30
D: TRBD1
CDR3: CAWSVQGSYEQYF
DNA: TGTGCCTGGAGTGTACAGGGGTCCTACGAGCAGTACTTC

size: .
J: TRBJ2-5
V: TRBV11-3
D: .
CDR3: CASSSPPHF
DNA: TGTGCCAGCAGCTCCCCCCCACACTTC

size: once
J: TRBJ2-2
V: TRBV18
D: TRBD1
CDR3: CASSLKNRGPNTGELFF
DNA: TGTGCCAGCTCACTAAAGAACAGGGGGCCTAACACCGGGGAGCTGTTTTTT

size: .
J: TRBJ1-5
V: TRBV5-1
D: .
CDR3: CASSPLDSSNQPQHF
DNA: TGCGCCAGCAGCCCGTTAGACAGTAGCAATCAGCCCCAGCATTTT

size: .
J: TRBJ2-2
V: TRBV7-2
D: TRBD1
CDR3: CASSGQGASTGELFF
DNA: TGTGCCAGCAGCGGACAGGGGGCGAGCACCGGGGAGCTGTTTTTT

size: .
J: TRBJ2-5
V: TRBV2
D: TRBD2
CDR3: CASSLEGGQQTQYF
DNA: TGTGCCAGCAGTCTTGAGGGAGGGCAGCAGACCCAGTACTTC

size: .
J: TRBJ1-1
V: TRBV19
D: .
CDR3: CASSMWTSSEAFF
DNA: TGTGCCAGTAGTATGTGGACGTCCTCTGAAGCTTTCTTT

size: .
J: TRBJ1-2
V: TRBV12-3/TRBV12-4
D: .
CDR3: CASSLTQDYGYTF
DNA: TGTGCCAGCAGTTTAACCCAGGACTATGGCTACACCTTC

size: .
J: TRBJ2-1
V: TRBV5-4
D: TRBD1
CDR3: CASSEGTGDEQFF
DNA: TGTGCCAGCAGCGAGGGGACAGGGGATGAGCAGTTCTTC

size: .
J: TRBJ2-2
V: TRBV19
D: TRBD1
CDR3: CASSIAQGVTGELFF
DNA: TGTGCCAGTAGTATAGCACAGGGGGTCACCGGGGAGCTGTTTTTT

size: .
J: TRBJ2-1
V: TRBV19
D: .
CDR3: CASSMSGHSYNEQFF
DNA: TGTGCCAGTAGTATGAGTGGACATTCCTACAATGAGCAGTTCTTC

size: .
J: TRBJ2-2
V: TRBV27
D: TRBD1
CDR3: CASSWAGQGYTGELFF
DNA: TGTGCCAGCAGCTGGGCGGGACAGGGTTACACCGGGGAGCTGTTTTTT

size: .
J: TRBJ1-2
V: TRBV18
D: .
CDR3: CASSPSLGGDYLNYGYTF
DNA: TGTGCCAGCTCACCATCTTTGGGCGGGGACTACCTTAACTATGGCTACACCTTC

size: .
J: TRBJ1-1
V: TRBV29-1
D: .
CDR3: CSVAGPGNTEAFF
DNA: TGCAGCGTCGCAGGGCCTGGTAACACTGAAGCTTTCTTT

size: .
J: TRBJ1-2
V: TRBV6-2/TRBV6-3
D: .
CDR3: CASSPTGMYNGYTF
DNA: TGTGCCAGCAGTCCGACAGGAATGTATAATGGCTACACCTTC

size: .
J: TRBJ1-1
V: TRBV10-2
D: .
CDR3: CASRFSGKYTEAFF
DNA: TGCGCCAGCAGATTCTCCGGGAAGTACACTGAAGCTTTCTTT

size: .
J: TRBJ2-3
V: TRBV2
D: TRBD2
CDR3: CASSRKRGGGSTDTQYF
DNA: TGTGCCAGCAGTAGGAAGCGGGGGGGCGGGAGCACAGATACGCAGTATTTT

size: .
J: TRBJ2-5
V: TRBV6-4
D: .
CDR3: CASSQDRFETQYF
DNA: TGTGCCAGCAGTCAGGACAGATTCGAGACCCAGTACTTC

size: .
J: TRBJ2-1
V: TRBV25-1
D: .
CDR3: CASSESGVYNEQFF
DNA: TGTGCCAGCAGTGAATCTGGGGTTTACAATGAGCAGTTCTTC

size: .
J: TRBJ1-1
V: TRBV7-2
D: .
CDR3: CASSLGGLQGEAFF
DNA: TGTGCCAGCAGCTTAGGGGGGTTACAGGGTGAAGCTTTCTTT

size: .
J: TRBJ1-5
V: TRBV12-3/TRBV12-4
D: .
CDR3: CASTLTGQPQHF
DNA: TGTGCCAGCACTCTCACTGGTCAGCCCCAGCATTTT

size: many
J: TRBJ1-5
V: TRBV19
D: .
CDR3: CASSETGNQPQHF
DNA: TGTGCCAGTAGCGAGACGGGCAATCAGCCCCAGCATTTT

size: once
J: TRBJ1-2
V: TRBV5-1
D: TRBD1
CDR3: CASSLESGTGGDGYTF
DNA: TGCGCCAGCAGCTTGGAAAGTGGGACAGGCGGGGATGGCTACACCTTC

size: .
J: TRBJ1-2
V: TRBV27
D: .
CDR3: CASSLRGLGGYTF
DNA: TGTGCCAGCAGTTTACGAGGGTTAGGTGGCTACACCTTC

size: once
J: TRBJ1-4
V: TRBV28
D: TRBD1
CDR3: CASSLGQGWEKLFF
DNA: TGTGCCAGCAGTCTGGGACAGGGTTGGGAAAAACTGTTTTTT

size: few
J: TRBJ1-5
V: TRBV5-1
D: TRBD1
CDR3: CASSPGTGSNQPQHF
DNA: TGCGCCAGCAGTCCCGGGACAGGGAGCAATCAGCCCCAGCATTTT

size: once
J: TRBJ2-5
V: TRBV7-8
D: .
CDR3: CASSYAGGGSQETQYF
DNA: TGTGCCAGCAGCTATGCAGGAGGGGGGTCCCAAGAGACCCAGTACTTC

size: .
J: TRBJ2-5
V: TRBV11-3
D: .
CDR3: CASSRGNQETQYF
DNA: TGTGCCAGCAGCCGGGGGAACCAAGAGACCCAGTACTTC

size: .
J: TRBJ2-2
V: TRBV7-7
D: .
CDR3: CASSSGSPTTPGELFF
DNA: TGTGCCAGCAGCTCAGGATCCCCTACAACCCCCGGGGAGCTGTTTTTT

size: .
J: TRBJ2-5
V: TRBV27
D: TRBD2
CDR3: CASSPLSSGEETQYF
DNA: TGTGCCAGCAGCCCTCTATCTAGCGGGGAAGAGACCCAGTACTTC

size: .
J: TRBJ2-3
V: TRBV6-2/TRBV6-3
D: TRBD2
CDR3: CASSYEVKREGLADTQYF
DNA: TGTGCCAGCAGTTACGAGGTCAAGCGGGAGGGCCTCGCAGATACGCAGTATTTT

size: .
J: TRBJ1-4
V: TRBV11-2
D: .
CDR3: CASSSTRQASNEKLFF
DNA: TGTGCCAGCAGCTCTACCCGACAGGCGAGTAATGAAAAACTGTTTTTT

size: .
J: TRBJ2-5
V: TRBV4-3
D: TRBD1
CDR3: CASSQGTGGEETQYF
DNA: TGCGCCAGCAGCCAAGGGACAGGGGGCGAAGAGACCCAGTACTTC

size: .
J: TRBJ2-5
V: TRBV5-1
D: .
CDR3: CASSPDNQQETQYF
DNA: TGCGCCAGCAGCCCCGACAACCAGCAAGAGACCCAGTACTTC

size: .
J: TRBJ1-1
V: TRBV6-5
D: .
CDR3: CACSTGTTSEAFF
DNA: TGTGCCTGCTCGACCGGGACAACTTCAGAAGCTTTCTTT

size: .
J: TRBJ2-7
V: TRBV27
D: TRBD1
CDR3: CASSIGTGGPYEQYF
DNA: TGTGCCAGCAGTATAGGGACAGGGGGCCCCTACGAGCAGTACTTC